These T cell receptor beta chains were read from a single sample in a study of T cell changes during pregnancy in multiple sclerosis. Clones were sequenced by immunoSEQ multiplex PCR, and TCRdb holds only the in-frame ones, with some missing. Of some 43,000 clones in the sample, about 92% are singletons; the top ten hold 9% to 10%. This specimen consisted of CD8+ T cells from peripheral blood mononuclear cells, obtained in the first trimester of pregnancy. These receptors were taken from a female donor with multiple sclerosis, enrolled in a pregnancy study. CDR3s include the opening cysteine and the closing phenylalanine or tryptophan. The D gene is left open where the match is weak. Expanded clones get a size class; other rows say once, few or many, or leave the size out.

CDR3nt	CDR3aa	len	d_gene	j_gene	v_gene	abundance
TGTGCCAGCAGTGAGTACGGGACCTACGAGCAGTACTTC	CASSEYGTYEQYF	13	-	TRBJ2-7	TRBV2	-
TGCAGCGTCGGACTAGCGGGGATCGCTGAGCAGTTCTTC	CSVGLAGIAEQFF	13	TRBD2	TRBJ2-1	TRBV29-1	-
TGTGCCAGTAACGCGGGGAGCAATCAGCCCCAGCATTTT	CASNAGSNQPQHF	13	-	TRBJ1-5	TRBV19	-
TGCGCCAGCAGCCAAGATAGGGGACAGTGGCAAGAGACCCAGTACTTC	CASSQDRGQWQETQYF	16	TRBD1	TRBJ2-5	TRBV4-3	-
TGCGCCAGCAGCCAAGGAACCACGGGATCACCCCTCCACTTT	CASSQGTTGSPLHF	14	-	TRBJ1-6	TRBV4-3	-
TGTGCCAGCAGTTACGAAGGGGCACACGAGCAGTACTTC	CASSYEGAHEQYF	13	-	TRBJ2-7	TRBV6-6	-
TGCGCCAGCAGCTTCGGGACTAGCTTCTACGAGCAGTACTTC	CASSFGTSFYEQYF	14	TRBD2	TRBJ2-7	TRBV5-1	-
TGTGCCTGGAGTTTTGCGGGAAGGCCTTTGTCCTACGAGCAGTACTTC	CAWSFAGRPLSYEQYF	16	-	TRBJ2-7	TRBV30	-
TGCGCCAGCAGCCAAGATGGCGGGAATCAGCCCCAGCATTTT	CASSQDGGNQPQHF	14	-	TRBJ1-5	TRBV4-3	-
TGCGCCAGCAGCCAAATATCCCTAGCGGGAGGAGGGGTGTACGAGCAGTACTTC	CASSQISLAGGGVYEQYF	18	TRBD2	TRBJ2-7	TRBV4-1	-
TGTGCCAGCAGTGACAGGTTTAGCGGGAGTCCCGAGCAGTACTTC	CASSDRFSGSPEQYF	15	TRBD2	TRBJ2-7	TRBV6-1	-
TGTGCCAGCAGCGTAGAAGGGGGACCCTCCAACACTGAAGCTTTCTTT	CASSVEGGPSNTEAFF	16	-	TRBJ1-1	TRBV9	-
TGTGCCAGCAGTTCACTCCCCACTAGCGGAACAGATACGCAGTATTTT	CASSSLPTSGTDTQYF	16	TRBD2	TRBJ2-3	TRBV27	-
TGTGCCAGCAGCTTAGTCGGCAGACATATCGAAAGGGATACGCAGTATTTT	CASSLVGRHIERDTQYF	17	-	TRBJ2-3	TRBV7-2	-
TGTGCCTGGAGGGAAAACCGGGACAGGGGGGAGTACGAGCAGTACTTC	CAWRENRDRGEYEQYF	16	TRBD1	TRBJ2-7	TRBV30	once